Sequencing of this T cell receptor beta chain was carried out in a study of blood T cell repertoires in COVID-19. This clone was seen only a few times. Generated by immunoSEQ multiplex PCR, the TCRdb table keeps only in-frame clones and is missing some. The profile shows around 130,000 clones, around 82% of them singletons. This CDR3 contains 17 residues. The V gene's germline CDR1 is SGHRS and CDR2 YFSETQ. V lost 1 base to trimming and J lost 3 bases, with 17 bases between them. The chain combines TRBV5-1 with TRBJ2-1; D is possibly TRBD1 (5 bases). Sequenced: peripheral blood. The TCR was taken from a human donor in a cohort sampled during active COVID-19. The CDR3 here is CASSLQGHTTVYNEQFF. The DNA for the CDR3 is TGCGCCAGCAGCTTGCAAGGACATACTACGGTCTACAATGAGCAGTTCTTC.